The rows below give T cell receptor beta chains drawn from one sample of a study of T and B cells in COVID-19 patients. TCRdb re-called the multiplex PCR reads with MiXCR, one entry per CDR3 protein. The sample has 4,800 or so distinct CDR3 sequences; less than 40% are singletons. The material sequenced was blood. The receptors shown here come from a human donor who had recovered from COVID-19. CDR3s include the opening cysteine and the closing phenylalanine or tryptophan. The D gene is left open where the match is weak. Clone size is given for some rows only: seen once, a few or many times, or a class if the clone is expanded.

DNA: TGCAGTGCCGCTGCCCAGCGCACTAGCACAGATACGCAGTATTTT
CDR3: CSAAAQRTSTDTQYF
D: .
size: .
V: TRBV20-1
J: TRBJ2-3

DNA: TGTGCCAGCAGTTACCGCCAAAACACCGGGGAGCTGTTTTTT
CDR3: CASSYRQNTGELFF
D: .
size: medium-sized
V: TRBV27
J: TRBJ2-2

DNA: TGTGCCAGCAGTCCCCGACTAGCCCATGAGCAGTTCTTC
CDR3: CASSPRLAHEQFF
D: TRBD2
size: few
V: TRBV12-3/TRBV12-4
J: TRBJ2-1

DNA: TGTGCCACCAGCAGGGGGATTAACACCGGGGAGCTGTTTTTT
CDR3: CATSRGINTGELFF
D: .
size: medium-sized
V: TRBV15
J: TRBJ2-2

DNA: TGTGCCAGCAGCTCGAGCGGGAGGGGATCCTACAATGAGCAGTTCTTC
CDR3: CASSSSGRGSYNEQFF
D: TRBD2
size: few
V: TRBV7-9
J: TRBJ2-1

DNA: TGCGCCAGCAGCTCCCGGGACACTGACTACGAGCAGTACTTC
CDR3: CASSSRDTDYEQYF
D: .
size: .
V: TRBV5-5
J: TRBJ2-7

DNA: TGTGCCAGCTCACCGGTGGGGACAGGGACCAATGAGCAGTTCTTC
CDR3: CASSPVGTGTNEQFF
D: TRBD1
size: .
V: TRBV18
J: TRBJ2-1

DNA: TGTGCCAGCTCACCCGGGACAGGGGCCTACGAGCAGTACTTC
CDR3: CASSPGTGAYEQYF
D: TRBD1
size: medium-sized
V: TRBV18
J: TRBJ2-7

DNA: TGTGCCAGCAGCCTGTTAGCGGGAGCTGTCTACAATGAGCAGTTCTTC
CDR3: CASSLLAGAVYNEQFF
D: TRBD2
size: .
V: TRBV5-4
J: TRBJ2-1

DNA: TGTGCCAGCTCACCCGGGGAAAGGATCTATGGCTACACCTTC
CDR3: CASSPGERIYGYTF
D: .
size: .
V: TRBV18
J: TRBJ1-2

DNA: TGTGCCAGCAGTTTAATCTCTAGCGGGAGGTCCCAGTATTTT
CDR3: CASSLISSGRSQYF
D: TRBD2
size: few
V: TRBV12-3/TRBV12-4
J: TRBJ2-3

DNA: TGCGCCAGCAGCGGGGATGTCTATGGCTACACCTTC
CDR3: CASSGDVYGYTF
D: .
size: .
V: TRBV5-1
J: TRBJ1-2

DNA: TGTGCCAGCAGTTTATTCGCTAGTTGGTACGAGCAGTACTTC
CDR3: CASSLFASWYEQYF
D: .
size: .
V: TRBV12-3/TRBV12-4
J: TRBJ2-7

DNA: TGTGCCAGCAGCCCAACAGGGAGGGGTGGCTACACCTTC
CDR3: CASSPTGRGGYTF
D: .
size: .
V: TRBV6-5
J: TRBJ1-2

DNA: TGTGCCAGCAGCTTAGGGACAGTGAACACCGGGGAGCTGTTTTTT
CDR3: CASSLGTVNTGELFF
D: TRBD1
size: .
V: TRBV5-4
J: TRBJ2-2

DNA: TGTGCCAGTAACCCACTGACAGGGTCGGGGGGCTACACCTTC
CDR3: CASNPLTGSGGYTF
D: TRBD1
size: .
V: TRBV19
J: TRBJ1-2

DNA: TGTGCCAGCAGCCCAAGGGACAGGGGAAGAGGTACAGCTAATGAAAAACTGTTTTTT
CDR3: CASSPRDRGRGTANEKLFF
D: TRBD1
size: .
V: TRBV5-6
J: TRBJ1-4

DNA: TGCAGTGCTAGATCCCCGCCTAACACAGATACGCAGTATTTT
CDR3: CSARSPPNTDTQYF
D: .
size: .
V: TRBV20-1
J: TRBJ2-3

DNA: TGTGCCACCAGCAGACTAGCGGGAGGTATTCGGGAGCTGTTTTTT
CDR3: CATSRLAGGIRELFF
D: TRBD2
size: medium-sized
V: TRBV15
J: TRBJ2-2

DNA: TGTGCCAGCAGCTTAGTCGAGCTCCCGGCGCAGTATTTT
CDR3: CASSLVELPAQYF
D: .
size: few
V: TRBV7-2
J: TRBJ2-3

DNA: TGTGCCAGCAGTGACCAATCGACAGGGTCGGCCAACGTCCTGACTTTC
CDR3: CASSDQSTGSANVLTF
D: TRBD1
size: .
V: TRBV6-1
J: TRBJ2-6

DNA: TGTGCCAGCTCACCACTGGGGACTAGCGGCAACAATGAGCAGTTCTTC
CDR3: CASSPLGTSGNNEQFF
D: TRBD2
size: .
V: TRBV18
J: TRBJ2-1

DNA: TGCGCCAGCAGCTTGACAGACTACGAGCAGTACTTC
CDR3: CASSLTDYEQYF
D: .
size: .
V: TRBV5-1
J: TRBJ2-7

DNA: TGTGCCAGCAGCTTAAAATCTGGGACCTACGAGCAGTACTTC
CDR3: CASSLKSGTYEQYF
D: .
size: .
V: TRBV5-5
J: TRBJ2-7